The 2 T cell receptor beta chains listed next were all sequenced from one sample in a study of blood T cell repertoires in COVID-19. The protocol was immunoSEQ multiplex PCR, while the TCRdb copy is restricted to in-frame clones and leaves out a portion. Among roughly 250,000 clones listed, about 89% were seen once. The sequencing input was peripheral blood. The receptors were sampled from a man in his thirties or forties with acute or convalescent COVID-19.

V gene TRBV5-1 combines with J gene TRBJ2-3; D call uncertain. V was cut by 0 bases and J by 2 bases, with 7 bases left in between. The CDR3 has 14 residues. Germline CDR1 is SGHRS and CDR2 is YFSETQ. Here the CDR3 reads CASSLAAVTDTQYF. The DNA of the CDR3 is TGCGCCAGCAGCTTGGCCGCAGTCACAGATACGCAGTATTTT.

The chain couples TRBV29-1 to TRBJ2-3, with D maybe TRBD1 (6 bases). The CDR3 covers 13 residues. Germline CDR1 reads SQVTM; CDR2 reads ANQGSEA. The V gene lost 0 bases and the J gene lost 7 bases, with 11 bases spanning the gap. CDR3 nucleotide sequence: TGCAGCGTTGAAGACAACAGGGTGAATACGCAGTATTTT. It encodes CSVEDNRVNTQYF.